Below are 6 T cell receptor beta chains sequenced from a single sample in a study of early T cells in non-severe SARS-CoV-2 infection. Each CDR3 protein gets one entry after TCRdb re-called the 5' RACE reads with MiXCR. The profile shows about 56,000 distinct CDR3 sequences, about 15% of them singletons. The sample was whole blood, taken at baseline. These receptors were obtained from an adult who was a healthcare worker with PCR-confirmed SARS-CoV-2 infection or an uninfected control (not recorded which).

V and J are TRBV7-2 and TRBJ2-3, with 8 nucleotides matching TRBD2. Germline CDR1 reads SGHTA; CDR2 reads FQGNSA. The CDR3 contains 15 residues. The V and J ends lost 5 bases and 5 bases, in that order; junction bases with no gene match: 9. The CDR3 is CASSRRLANLDTQYF. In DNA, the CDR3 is TGTGCCAGCAGCAGAAGACTAGCGAATTTAGATACGCAGTATTTT.

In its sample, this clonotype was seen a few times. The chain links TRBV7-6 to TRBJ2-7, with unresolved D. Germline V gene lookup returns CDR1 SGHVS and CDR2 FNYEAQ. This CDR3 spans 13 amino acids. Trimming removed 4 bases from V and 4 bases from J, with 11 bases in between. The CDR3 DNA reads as TGTGCCAGCAGCTCCACCATGGGGTACGAGCAGTACTTC. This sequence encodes CASSSTMGYEQYF.

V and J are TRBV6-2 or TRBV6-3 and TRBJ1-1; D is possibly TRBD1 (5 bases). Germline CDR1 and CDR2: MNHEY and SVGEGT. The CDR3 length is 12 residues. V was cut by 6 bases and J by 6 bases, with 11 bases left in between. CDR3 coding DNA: TGTGCCAGCAGAGAAGGGGCCCCTGAAGCTTTCTTT. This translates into CASREGAPEAFF.

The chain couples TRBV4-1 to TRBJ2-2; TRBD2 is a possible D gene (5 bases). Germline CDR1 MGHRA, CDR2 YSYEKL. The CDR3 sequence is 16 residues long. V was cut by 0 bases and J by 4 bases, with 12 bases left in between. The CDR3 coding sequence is TGCGCCAGCAGCCAAGAACGGGGTTGGGGCACCGGGGAGCTGTTTTTT. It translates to CASSQERGWGTGELFF.

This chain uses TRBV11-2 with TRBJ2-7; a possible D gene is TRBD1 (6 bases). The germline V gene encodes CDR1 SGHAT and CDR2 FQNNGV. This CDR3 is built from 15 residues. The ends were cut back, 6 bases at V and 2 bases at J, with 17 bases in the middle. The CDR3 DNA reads TGTGCCAGCAGTTCAAGGGGGTATAGGGCCTACGAGCAGTACTTC. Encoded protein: CASSSRGYRAYEQYF.

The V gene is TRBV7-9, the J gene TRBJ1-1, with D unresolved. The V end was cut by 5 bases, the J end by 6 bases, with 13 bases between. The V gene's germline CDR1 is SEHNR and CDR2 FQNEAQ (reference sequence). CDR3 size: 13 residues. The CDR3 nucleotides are TGTGCCAGCAGCCCCGTGAGTGGGGCTGAAGCTTTCTTT. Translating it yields CASSPVSGAEAFF.